These 32 T cell receptor beta chains were all obtained from the same sample, sequenced in a study of T cells in Graves' hyperthyroidism and ophthalmopathy. Using RNA transcripts as the source, TCR beta CDR3 regions were amplified. Carried out on the TCR CDR3, a first-round RT-PCR used the HTBI primer set. TCRdb called the multiplex PCR reads again in MiXCR, with one record for every CDR3 protein. The sample includes 300,000 to 400,000 distinct CDR3 sequences, 14% seen only once; the top ten take around 10%. Sequences were obtained from blood. All receptors come from a woman in her fifties or sixties with Graves' hyperthyroidism.

This clonotype has a count of ten or more. Relative to the germline gene, one junction end is altered; a read error may explain this. This chain joins TRBV12-3 or TRBV12-4 and TRBJ2-7; D remains ambiguous. The CDR3 consists of 14 residues. Here the CDR3 reads CASSLYGSTYGQYF. Written as DNA, the CDR3 is TGTGCCAGCAGTTTATATGGCTCGACCTACGGGCAGTACTTC.

This clonotype was recorded many times. The chain joins TRBV11-2 to TRBJ2-7; TRBD1 matches 9 bases. V trimming: 0 bases; J trimming: 4 bases; junction bases outside the gene matches: 13. The length of the CDR3 is 18 residues. CDR1 SGHAT and CDR2 FQNNGV come from the germline V gene. The CDR3 spells CASSLEGQGALRIYEQYF. CDR3 nucleotide sequence: TGTGCCAGCAGCTTAGAGGGACAGGGTGCGTTGAGGATTTACGAGCAGTACTTC.

Ten or more counts support this clonotype. The chain recombines TRBV2 with TRBJ2-3; maybe TRBD2 (5 bases). The germline CDR1 and CDR2 sequences are SNHLY and FYNNEI. This CDR3 is built from 15 residues. V was clipped by 6 bases and J by 0 bases, with 13 bases between them. The chain's CDR3 is CASSAVLASTDTQYF. The CDR3 bases are TGTGCCAGCAGCGCCGTTTTAGCGAGCACAGATACGCAGTATTTT.

This clonotype was found many times. The chain couples TRBV11-2 to TRBJ2-7; tentatively, D is TRBD2 (5 bases). The CDR3 has 14 residues. Germline values: CDR1 SGHAT, CDR2 FQNNGV. V dropped 1 base and J dropped 5 bases, with 12 bases sitting between them. CDR3 nucleotides: TGTGCCAGCAGCTTAGTACGGGGTTTCAACGAGCAGTACTTC. It yields the protein CASSLVRGFNEQYF.

The sample holds many counts of this clonotype. V is TRBV2 and J is TRBJ2-1; maybe TRBD1 (6 bases). The CDR3 contains 17 residues. V was pared by 6 bases and J by 10 bases, with 28 bases between. Germline loops: CDR1 SNHLY, CDR2 FYNNEI. The CDR3 DNA sequence: TGTGCCAGCAGGAAAACAGGGACCACAGGGAGAGATGGAGAGCAGTTCTTC. It yields the protein CASRKTGTTGRDGEQFF.

The table lists this clonotype with a few counts. The V and J genes are TRBV5-5 and TRBJ2-3; unclear D gene. The CDR3 runs to 14 residues. Trimming shortened V by 0 bases and J by 0 bases, and 5 bases separated the two germline ends. Germline CDR1 and CDR2: SGHKS and YYEKEE (reference sequence). CDR3 sequence (DNA): TGTGCCAGCAGCTTGGACTGGAGCACAGATACGCAGTATTTT. It is translated as CASSLDWSTDTQYF.

This clonotype was observed many times. The rearrangement uses TRBV11-1 and TRBJ2-1, with 7 bases matching TRBD2. Trimming at V came to 3 bases and at J to 5 bases, leaving 1 base not matched to a gene. This CDR3 is built from 13 residues. Germline V gives CDR1 SGHAT, CDR2 FQDESV (reference sequence). This CDR3 reads CASSLRENNEQFF. In nucleotides, the CDR3 is TGTGCCAGCAGCTTGCGGGAGAACAATGAGCAGTTCTTC. Based on the CDR3 plus reference TRBV11-1 and TRBJ2-1, the full variable domain is EAEVAQSPRYKITEKSQAVAFWCDPISGHATLYWYRQILGQGPELLVQFQDESVVDDSQLPKDRFSAERLKGVDSTLKIQPAELGDSAMYLCASSLRENNEQFFGPGTRLTVL.

The table lists this clonotype with a few counts. This clone may be a read error of a much larger clone one base away. The J gene is TRBJ1-2, the V gene TRBV28; D uncertain. V dropped 7 bases and J dropped 4 bases, with 28 bases sitting between them. This CDR3 has 18 residues. CDR1 and CDR2 from the germline V gene are MDHEN and SYDVKM. CDR3 amino acids: CASNLRLGRHTPRYGYTF. DNA for the CDR3: TGTGCCAGCAACCTGAGACTAGGCAGACACACTCCCCGCTATGGCTACACCTTC.

J is TRBJ2-7 and V is TRBV5-4; TRBD2 matches at 16 bases. The trim removed 2 bases at V and 7 bases at J, leaving 12 bases unmatched. There are 18 residues in the CDR3. CDR1 is SGHNT and CDR2 is YYREEE in the germline V gene (reference sequence). For the CDR3, the DNA is TGTGCCAGCAGCTTCCCCGGGACTAGCGGGAGGGCCTTGGGGGAGCAGTACTTC. It translates to CASSFPGTSGRALGEQYF.

Regarding this clonotype: Possible read error: a much larger clone is one base away. The chain joins TRBV3-1 to TRBJ2-7; no clear D gene. CDR1 LGHDT and CDR2 YNNKEL come from the germline V gene (reference sequence). V was clipped by 0 bases and J by 6 bases, with 12 bases between them. The CDR3 spans 14 residues. The CDR3 DNA reads as TGTGCCAGCAGCCAAGAACCCCAAGCGAGCGAGCAGTACTTC. Its translation: CASSQEPQASEQYF.

The chain combines TRBV28 with TRBJ1-6, with 7 bases matching TRBD1. Germline assignment: CDR1 MDHEN and CDR2 SYDVKM. V shed 5 bases and J 1 base; nucleotides not matched to a gene: 2. CDR3 length: 15 residues. In DNA form, the CDR3 reads TGTGCCAGCAGTGACAGGGAATCCTATAATTCACCCCTCCACTTT. This encodes CASSDRESYNSPLHF.

This clonotype was recorded at least ten times. This chain uses TRBV27 with TRBJ1-5, with D hard to call. V was clipped by 3 bases and J by 2 bases, with 14 bases between them. Per germline, CDR1 MNHEY and CDR2 SMNVEV (reference sequence). The CDR3 is 16 residues long. In DNA, the CDR3 is TGTGCCAGCAGTTTGGATCCCTCTGGCCGCAATCAGCCCCAGCATTTT. Residues: CASSLDPSGRNQPQHF.

The sample holds many counts of this clonotype. The chain uses TRBV10-3 and TRBJ1-5; D is unresolved. In germline, CDR1 is ENHRY, CDR2 SYGVKD. The CDR3 sequence is 17 residues long. Trimming took off 0 bases at V and 3 bases at J, with 15 bases between the two ends. The CDR3 DNA sequence: TGTGCCATCAGTGAGTCGGGGAGGCAGGCGATCAATCAGCCCCAGCATTTT. Translating it yields CAISESGRQAINQPQHF.

This clonotype appeared a few times. This may come from a read error, since a much larger clone is one base off. The genes are TRBV28 and TRBJ2-5, with TRBD2 matching 11 bases. Germline assignment: CDR1 MDHEN and CDR2 SYDVKM. The CDR3 covers 17 residues. Here the CDR3 reads CASGFSGGLAEAGTQYF. The DNA of the CDR3 is TGTGCCAGCGGTTTCTCGGGGGGACTAGCGGAGGCGGGGACCCAGTACTTC.

The chain's CDR3 is CASSVQGYGYTF. CDR3 nucleotides: TGTGCCAGCAGCGTCCAGGGCTATGGCTACACCTTC. The chain employs TRBV9 and TRBJ1-2; D might be TRBD1 (5 bases). Germline loops: CDR1 SGDLS, CDR2 YYNGEE. This CDR3 has 12 residues. Trimming took 2 bases from V and 4 from J, leaving 6 bases between them.

This clonotype was recorded a few times. The chain joins TRBV19 to TRBJ2-7; 7 bases map to TRBD2. CDR1 and CDR2 from the germline V gene are LNHDA and SQIVND (reference sequence). Trimming at V came to 5 bases and at J to 6 bases, leaving 13 bases not matched to a gene. CDR3 length: 15 residues. CDR3 nucleotide sequence: TGTGCCAGTAGTGAAGTCGGCGGGAGCGGGCTCGAGCAGTACTTC. Protein product: CASSEVGGSGLEQYF. The full variable domain, with the rest looked up from reference TRBV19 and TRBJ2-7, is DGGITQSPKYLFRKEGQNVTLSCEQNLNHDAMYWYRQDPGQGLRLIYYSQIVNDFQKGDIAEGYSVSREKKESFPLTVTSAQKNPTAFYLCASSEVGGSGLEQYFGPGTRLTVT.

The rearrangement links TRBV25-1 to TRBJ1-2; D may be TRBD1 (6 bases). The CDR3 has 16 amino acids. Germline values: CDR1 MGHDK, CDR2 SYGVNS. V was pared by 1 base and J by 4 bases, with 16 bases between. For the CDR3, the DNA is TGTGCCAGCAGTGAATCGGGGGCAGGAGTCTTCTATGGCTACACCTTC. Protein: CASSESGAGVFYGYTF.

Ten or more counts support this clonotype. This chain uses TRBV2 with TRBJ2-4, with 9 bases that match TRBD2. Losses at the gene ends were 6 bases for V and 9 bases for J; bases not matched to a gene: 15. The CDR3 sequence is 16 residues long. Per the germline V gene, CDR1 is SNHLY and CDR2 is FYNNEI. CDR3 coding DNA: TGTGCCAGCAGCGCCGGGACTAGCCGCGGCTTGGGCATTCAGTACTTC. It specifies CASSAGTSRGLGIQYF.

The chain couples TRBV5-8 to TRBJ1-2; 7 nucleotides match TRBD1. From germline, CDR1 is SGHTS and CDR2 YDEGEE. This CDR3 has 13 residues. V lost 4 bases to trimming and J lost 5 bases; unmatched junction nucleotides: 5. CDR3 region: CASSVTGAYGYTF. The CDR3 DNA reads TGTGCCAGCAGCGTAACAGGGGCATATGGCTACACCTTC.

This clonotype has just a few counts. The chain links TRBV27 to TRBJ1-2; tentatively, D is TRBD1 (5 bases). This CDR3 has 16 residues. Germline lookup yields CDR1 MNHEY and CDR2 SMNVEV (reference sequence). V was clipped by 0 bases and J by 7 bases, with 18 bases between them. In DNA, the CDR3 is TGTGCCAGCAGTTTATCGGACGGGGCCGGGTATGGTGGCTACACCTTC. Protein sequence: CASSLSDGAGYGGYTF.

In regard to this clonotype: The junction does not match germline at one end; this may be a read error. The genes are TRBV18 and TRBJ2-5; 10 bases are shared with TRBD1. Germline V CDR1 and CDR2: KGHSH, LQKENI. The length of the CDR3 is 15 residues. The CDR3 spells CASSPRDRGQGTQYF. The CDR3 DNA is TGTGCCAGCTCACCCCGGGACAGGGGCCAAGGGACCCAGTACTTC.

This clonotype showed up many times. The rearrangement uses TRBV5-1 and TRBJ2-3; 13 bases fit TRBD2. Per germline, CDR1 SGHRS and CDR2 YFSETQ. CDR3 length equals 17 residues. Trimming cost V 4 bases and J 0 bases; bases outside gene matches: 5. The CDR3 nucleotides are TGCGCCAGCAGCGGACTAGCGGGAGAAGGGAGCACAGATACGCAGTATTTT. Protein product: CASSGLAGEGSTDTQYF.

J is TRBJ2-1 and V is TRBV7-7; 8 nucleotides line up with TRBD2. Germline CDR1 and CDR2: SSHAT and FNYEAQ (reference sequence). This CDR3 is built from 14 residues. The CDR3 nucleotides are TGTGCTAGCGGGACCGGGAGCTCCTACAATGAGCAGTTCTTC. The encoded protein is CASGTGSSYNEQFF. Complete variable domain (other parts from reference TRBV7-7 and TRBJ2-1): GAGVSQSPRYKVTKRGQDVTLRCDPISSHATLYWYQQALGQGPEFLTYFNYEAQPDKSGLPSDRFSAERPEGSISTLTIQRTEQRDSAMYRCASGTGSSYNEQFFGPGTRLTVL.

This clonotype showed up many times. The chain has TRBV6-1 and TRBJ2-3, with 8 bases that match TRBD1. The CDR3 has 13 amino acids. J was trimmed by 9 bases and V by 4 bases; bases with no gene match: 6. Per germline, CDR1 MNHNS and CDR2 SASEGT. CDR3 sequence reads: CASSGSPGGTQYF. The CDR3 DNA reads TGTGCCAGCAGTGGGAGCCCAGGGGGCACGCAGTATTTT.

V is TRBV20-1 and J is TRBJ1-5; D gene ambiguous. Germline CDR1 DFQATT, CDR2 SNEGSKA (reference sequence). V was clipped by 0 bases and J by 7 bases, with 10 bases between them. The CDR3 extends over 13 amino acids. The CDR3 DNA reads TGCAGTGCTAGAGAGCGGATCCGACAGCCCCAGCATTTT. Residues: CSARERIRQPQHF.

This clonotype was seen a handful of times. The rearrangement uses TRBV5-4 and TRBJ1-3; TRBD1 agrees at 9 bases. V lost 4 bases, J lost 2 bases, and 4 bases stayed unmatched. Per germline, CDR1 SGHNT and CDR2 YYREEE (reference sequence). CDR3 length: 15 amino acids. The CDR3 DNA follows: TGTGCCAGCAGCGCAACAGGGGGCGCTGGAAACACCATATATTTT. Its translation: CASSATGGAGNTIYF.

This clonotype was seen ten or more times. The genes are TRBV5-1 and TRBJ2-1; 10 nucleotides match TRBD2. The CDR3 covers 15 residues. CDR1 is SGHRS and CDR2 is YFSETQ in the germline V gene. The V gene end was trimmed by 4 bases and the J gene end by 7 bases; junction bases not matched to a gene: 8. The CDR3 nucleotides are TGCGCCAGCAGCCGAACTAGCGGGGTGGGTAATGAGCAGTTCTTC. Its translation is CASSRTSGVGNEQFF.

This sequence joins TRBV30 and TRBJ1-1, with D possibly matching TRBD1 (6 bases). Looked up from germline, CDR1 is GTSNPN and CDR2 is SVGIG (reference sequence). The CDR3 loop spans 12 amino acids. The V gene lost 4 bases and the J gene lost 2 bases, with 8 bases spanning the gap. DNA for the CDR3: TGTGCCTGGAAGGACAGCAACACTGAAGCTTTCTTT. Translating it yields CAWKDSNTEAFF.

The rearrangement uses TRBV5-4 and TRBJ1-1; 8 bases align to TRBD1. The CDR3 consists of 14 residues. With V trimmed by 6 bases and J by 6 bases, 10 bases remained unmatched. Germline V CDR1 and CDR2: SGHNT, YYREEE (reference sequence). CDR3 in amino acids: CASTSPQGASEAFF. In DNA form, the CDR3 reads TGTGCCAGCACCTCGCCCCAGGGGGCTTCTGAAGCTTTCTTT.

There are many counts of this clonotype. The chain is built from TRBV30 and TRBJ1-1; a weak D match, TRBD1 (5 bases). V lost 8 bases to trimming and J lost 1 base, with 11 bases between them. The CDR3 is 12 residues long. Per germline, CDR1 GTSNPN and CDR2 SVGIG (reference sequence). Here the CDR3 DNA reads TGTGCCCAGGGCAGAGCGAACACTGAAGCTTTCTTT. Translating it yields CAQGRANTEAFF. Drawing the rest from reference TRBV30 and TRBJ1-1, the complete variable domain is SQTIHQWPATLVQPVGSPLSLECTVEGTSNPNLYWYRQAAGRGLQLLFYSVGIGQISSEVPQNLSASRPQDRQFILSSKKLLLSDSGFYLCAQGRANTEAFFGQGTRLTVV.

The table lists this clonotype with a few counts. This chain links TRBV6-1 with TRBJ2-1, with 8 bases matching TRBD1. The CDR3 extends over 16 amino acids. With 6 bases clipped from V and 0 bases from J, the junction kept 7 bases outside the gene matches. The germline CDR1 and CDR2 sequences are MNHNS and SASEGT. The CDR3 DNA reads TGTGCCAGCAGCCTAGAACAGGGGGTCTCCTACAATGAGCAGTTCTTC. It yields the protein CASSLEQGVSYNEQFF.

This clonotype was counted a few times. This chain uses TRBV7-3 with TRBJ2-5; TRBD1 or TRBD2 may be the D gene (7 bases each). Trimming stripped 4 bases from V and 9 bases from J, with 18 bases between. The CDR3 totals 14 residues. Germline CDR1 reads SGHTA; CDR2 reads FQGTGA. CDR3 region: CASSSGGQSGPQYF. The CDR3, as DNA: TGTGCCAGCAGCTCGGGGGGACAGTCCGGGCCCCAGTACTTC.